At least ten counts were recorded for the clone carrying this T cell receptor (beta chain). The data were obtained in a study of Graves' ophthalmopathy and Graves' hyperthyroidism. This CDR3 has 15 residues. The J segment lost 4 bases and the V segment lost 4 bases, leaving 8 bases of the junction unmatched. CDR1 and CDR2 from the germline V gene are MDHEN and SYDVKM. RNA transcripts were the source from which TCR beta CDR3 regions were amplified. HTBI-primed RT-PCR formed the first round, and a multiplex PCR formed the second. TCRdb reprocessed the multiplex PCR reads with MiXCR, giving one entry per CDR3 protein. Of roughly 350,000 distinct CDR3 sequences listed, roughly 15% are singletons.

This sequence joins TRBV28 and TRBJ2-5; TRBD2 agrees at 8 bases. This clonotype was obtained from an adult woman with stable Graves' hyperthyroidism. The sample was peripheral blood. CDR3 loop: CASSSPGTRGETQYF. CDR3 sequence (DNA): TGTGCCAGCAGTTCCCCTGGGACTAGAGGAGAGACCCAGTACTTC.